This TCR beta chain was found in a study of naive and memory T cell subsets. Both TRBC1 and TRBC2 were covered by a beta constant-region primer of two equimolar oligonucleotides. TCRdb used MiXCR to reprocess the UMI-ligation and nested PCR reads, holding one entry per CDR3 protein. The profile shows 75,000 to 85,000 distinct CDR3 sequences, less than 15% of them singletons. This clonotype was observed at least ten times. This CDR3 has 16 residues. Losses at the gene ends were 5 bases for V and 4 bases for J; bases not matched to a gene: 7. This chain joins TRBV12-3 or TRBV12-4 and TRBJ2-2; 10 bases are shared with TRBD2. The sequence derives from a human donor in good health. Sample: central memory CD4+ T cells from blood. This CDR3 is CASSQTSGLGTGELFF. CDR3 coding DNA: TGTGCCAGCAGTCAGACTAGCGGGCTGGGCACCGGGGAGCTGTTTTTT.